This T cell receptor (beta chain) was captured by sequencing in a study of OX40 agonist ivuxolimab in advanced cancers. With regard to the full study: Ivuxolimab was a fully human IgG2 agonistic monoclonal antibody targeting the costimulatory receptor OX40 (CD134). Intravenous ivuxolimab was administered to patients every 2 weeks at six dose levels: 0.01, 0.1, 0.3, 1.5, 3 and 10 mg/kg. In the dose-escalation cohort, over 65% of patients were male, and the mean age was approximately 60 years, with a range of roughly 20 to 80. Partial responses occurred in three dose-escalation patients: two with cutaneous melanoma and one with hepatocellular carcinoma. The monotherapy dose-escalation portion (N ≈ 50 patients) of the phase I ivuxolimab trial is reported in the paper. Peripheral TCRbeta sequencing aimed to test whether ivuxolimab altered TCR sequence diversity and caused clonal T-cell expansion. Patients were allowed to have had prior anti-PD-1, anti-PD-L1 or anti-CTLA-4 therapy, and more than 30% of the dose-escalation patients had previously received checkpoint inhibitors. Of the approximately 50 dose-escalation patients, hepatocellular carcinoma was present in about 20, melanoma in approximately 15, renal cell carcinoma in 9 and head and neck cancer in 9.

Genomic DNA was isolated from the sorted cells so that the TCRbeta CDR3 region could be sequenced. The immunoSEQ Assay was used for sequencing of TCRbeta CDR3 regions. In its TCRdb copy, this immuneACCESS table keeps in-frame sequences only and misses some clones. Where compared with another copy, unresolved V genes explain less than half of these, and the others have no known cause. Counted in this sample were about 77,000 clones; about 84% of them appeared once. The ten most abundant clones make up 3.5% to 6% of the sample. Patients with autoimmune disease history or receiving systemic immunosuppression were excluded from the trial. Peripheral blood for TCR sequencing was collected from all dose cohorts at baseline, on cycle 4 day 1, and on cycle 7 day 1. Samples were obtained from an open-label, multicenter, first-in-human phase I dose-escalation trial of ivuxolimab. Adults with locally advanced or metastatic melanoma, renal cell carcinoma, hepatocellular carcinoma or head and neck squamous cell carcinoma were enrolled in the trial. Before TCR sequencing, CD4+ and CD8+ T cells were separately sorted from peripheral blood.

Notes on this clone: The clone's antigen remains unknown. One junction end does not reproduce the germline sequence, and a read error may be involved.

The CDR3 goes from the cysteine to the phenylalanine over 16 residues. The only DNA kept is the CDR3, 48 bases in frame from the first base. The germline V gene supplies CDR1 SGHTS and CDR2 YDEGEE. The investigation overall reported the following: In the 0.1-3.0 mg/kg groups, partial responders were among the patients with the lowest normalized peripheral clonal expansion, particularly in CD8+ T cells. Low levels of normalized T-cell clonal expansion were also seen in some nonresponding patients. After ivuxolimab, more expanded clones were found on average in CD8+ T cells than in CD4+ T cells. At doses of 0.1 to 3.0 mg/kg, clonal expansion of both CD4+ and CD8+ T cells in blood was seen between baseline and week 6. Which antigens the clonally expanded peripheral T cells were specific for was not determined.

Recombination connected TRBV5-8 to TRBJ2-6; no D gene is confidently identified. This clonotype was obtained from an adult with an advanced solid tumor such as melanoma, head and neck, liver or kidney cancer. Here the sequenced sample was CD4+ or CD8+ T cells sorted from blood, taken in a trial of the OX40 agonist ivuxolimab. The sequenced DNA: TGCGCCAGCAGCCAAGAGGCGAGCTCTGGGGCCAACGTCCTGACTTTC. Its protein product is CASSQEASSGANVLTF.